The clone carrying this T cell receptor beta chain was seen many times. Its antigen is not known. This record comes from a study of T cells in Graves' hyperthyroidism and ophthalmopathy. Using RNA transcripts as the source, TCR beta CDR3 regions were amplified. First-round RT-PCR targeting the TCR CDR3 was performed with the HTBI primer set. Via MiXCR, TCRdb re-called the multiplex PCR reads, giving one row per CDR3 protein. The profile covers some 370,000 distinct CDR3 sequences, with roughly 13% appearing a single time and 28% taken by the ten largest. Trimming cost V 8 bases and J 2 bases, with 10 bases left between them. CDR1 is SNHLY, CDR2 FYNNEI, per germline. The CDR3 sequence is 13 residues long. Findings of the study overall: In simple terms, a model built on 13 V-J features told ophthalmopathy apart from stable hyperthyroidism. Model-based prediction identified ophthalmopathy a median around 6.7 months prior to its onset. Most expanded thyroid clonotypes above 0.001 recurred in blood.

This TCR was recovered from a middle-aged man with Graves' ophthalmopathy. Sequencing was carried out using blood. The J gene is TRBJ2-4, the V gene TRBV2; possible D gene TRBD1, 5 bases. Written as DNA, the CDR3 is TGTGCCAGCGTTCAGGGTACCAAAAACATTCAGTACTTC. Its translation is CASVQGTKNIQYF.